The text below deals with one T cell receptor (beta chain). Its antigen remains undetermined. Base qualities are not at hand, and no much larger clone is one base apart. These data originate in a study of blood T cell repertoires in COVID-19 (TCRdb year 2020). About the full investigation: Samples covering the acute and convalescent phases of COVID-19 were provided by collaborators in the United States, Italy and Spain. The prospective study material was composed of cDNA or gDNA derived from T cells, B-cell-depleted T cells, or PBMCs. Deeply sampled blood TCRbeta repertoires from subjects exposed to, actively infected with, or recovered from COVID-19 were included in the dataset. The repertoires were released in a freely available public database meant as a resource for research on the immune response to SARS-CoV-2. The samples were drawn from the first 160 participants of the ongoing ImmuneRACE study and from 1,254 subjects provided by 6 global collaborators. Nearly every sample came with metadata listing a de-identified subject ID, COVID-19 status, age in years and sex. HLA class I and class II types, where available, came from metadata supplied by the sample provider rather than from assay-based typing.

TCRbeta CDR3 regions were amplified from genomic DNA using the immunoSEQ Assay, a bias-controlled multiplex PCR. In the source study's methods: Nucleated cell counts per sample were estimated from amplification of reference gene primers within the assay. Sequence reads were collapsed and filtered to measure the absolute abundance of every unique TCRbeta CDR3 rearrangement. Productive Simpson clonality was computed per sample as the square root of Simpson's diversity index over productive rearrangements. TCRdb holds this immuneACCESS table with in-frame rearrangements only. Some clones are missing; in checked studies, unresolved V genes explain under half, and the rest has no known cause. V, J and clone size were drawn from that table, and D and trimming were deduced from the DNA. The sample includes about 150,000 clones, with about nine tenths observed a single time. 2% to 2.5% of the sample rests with the top ten.

At the junction V is shortened by 4 bases and J by 5 bases, with 9 bases in between. The CDR3 covers 12 residues, taking in both the cysteine and the phenylalanine. Only the CDR3 DNA stays, 36 bases, in frame from base 1. As encoded in the germline V gene (reference sequence), CDR1 is LNHNV while CDR2 is YYDKDF. Whole blood was collected in K2EDTA tubes by collaborating institutions according to the institutions' own protocols. For TCRbeta analysis, collaborators shipped samples in one of three forms: frozen whole blood, isolated PBMCs, or DNA extracted from either of those sample types. The paper's findings and limits, for the study overall: How much clinical and demographic metadata was included differed by source and by participant, and the metadata was provided uncurated.

This TCR was sampled from a human donor in a cohort sampled during active COVID-19. Sequencing was carried out using peripheral blood. The rearranged chain carries TRBV15 and TRBJ2-7, and the D gene may be TRBD2, 6 bases matching. The DNA sequence reads TGTGCCACCAGCACAGGACTAAACGAGCAGTACTTC. The translation is CATSTGLNEQYF. With all but the CDR3 taken from the reference TRBV15 and TRBJ2-7 genes, the full variable domain is: DAMVIQNPRYQVTQFGKPVTLSCSQTLNHNVMYWYQQKSSQAPKLLFHYYDKDFNNEADTPDNFQSRRPNTSFCFLDIRSPGLGDTAMYLCATSTGLNEQYFGPGTRLTVT.